Each of the 20 T cell receptor beta chains below was sequenced from the same sample in a study of CD8 T cells in Susac syndrome. With random hexamers, reverse transcription was performed on 0.5 to 1 ug of RNA. One entry per CDR3 protein, called by TCRdb with MiXCR from the immunoSEQ multiplex PCR reads. Found here are around 180,000 distinct CDR3 sequences, approximately 94% of them singletons; the top ten hold more than 0.095%. Source material: CD4+ T cells from PBMCs. The source of these receptors is a human donor with Susac syndrome.

The chain has TRBV28 and TRBJ2-1, with D unresolved. This CDR3 region has 12 residues. Germline V gene lookup returns CDR1 MDHEN and CDR2 SYDVKM. V gave up 3 bases and J gave up 4 bases, with 4 bases separating them. CDR3 sequence (DNA): TGTGCCAGCAGTTTGGCGTACAATGAGCAGTTCTTC. Translation: CASSLAYNEQFF. The full variable domain, rest sourced from reference TRBV28 and TRBJ2-1, is DVKVTQSSRYLVKRTGEKVFLECVQDMDHENMFWYRQDPGLGLRLIYFSYDVKMKEKGDIPEGYSVSREKKERFSLILESASTNQTSMYLCASSLAYNEQFFGPGTRLTVL.

The V gene is TRBV6-6, the J gene TRBJ1-6, with a possible D match to TRBD1 (5 bases). In germline, CDR1 is MNHNY, CDR2 SVGAGI (reference sequence). Trimming removed 2 bases from V and 7 bases from J, with 12 bases in between. CDR3 length: 15 residues. DNA of the CDR3: TGTGCCAGCAGTTACAGGGACGGAGACAATTCACCCCTCCACTTT. Its translation is CASSYRDGDNSPLHF.

V and J are TRBV9 and TRBJ2-5; perhaps TRBD1 as D (5 bases). This CDR3 is 16 amino acids long. Germline CDR1 and CDR2: SGDLS and YYNGEE. V was cut by 4 bases and J by 1 base, with 17 bases left in between. CDR3 sequence: CASSQGAYGSQETQYF. The CDR3 nucleotides are TGTGCCAGCAGCCAAGGGGCATACGGCAGCCAAGAGACCCAGTACTTC.

The chain combines TRBV5-4 with TRBJ1-2; D possibly corresponds to TRBD1 (5 bases). CDR1 is SGHNT, CDR2 YYREEE, per germline (reference sequence). The CDR3 runs 15 residues. With 3 bases removed from V and 4 bases from J, the gap between germline ends came to 16 bases. CDR3 DNA sequence: TGTGCCAGCAGCTCACAGGTGGGGAGGGCCTATGGCTACACCTTC. Translated, it gives CASSSQVGRAYGYTF.

The chain recombines TRBV29-1 with TRBJ1-1; 9 nucleotides align to TRBD1. Looked up from germline, CDR1 is SQVTM and CDR2 is ANQGSEA. Trimming cost V 4 bases and J 0 bases; bases outside gene matches: 6. The CDR3 runs 15 residues. CDR3 region: CSVAGQGGMNTEAFF. The CDR3 DNA is TGCAGCGTTGCGGGACAGGGAGGGATGAACACTGAAGCTTTCTTT.

CDR3 protein: CASSPDRWYGYTF. The DNA for the CDR3 is TGTGCCAGCAGCCCGGACCGTTGGTATGGCTACACCTTC. The V and J genes are TRBV7-8 and TRBJ1-2, with unresolved D. CDR3 length equals 13 residues. The V end lost 5 bases, the J end lost 5 bases, and 12 bases lay between the germline ends. In germline, CDR1 is SGHVS, CDR2 FQNEAQ. Combining the CDR3 with reference TRBV7-8 and TRBJ1-2 gives the whole variable domain GAGVSQSPRYKVAKRGQDVALRCDPISGHVSLFWYQQALGQGPEFLTYFQNEAQLDKSGLPSDRFFAERPEGSVSTLKIQRTQQEDSAVYLCASSPDRWYGYTFGSGTRLTVV.

V gene TRBV20-1 combines with J gene TRBJ2-3; 9 nucleotides line up with TRBD2. From germline, CDR1 is DFQATT and CDR2 SNEGSKA (reference sequence). CDR3 length: 13 amino acids. The trim removed 6 bases at V and 1 base at J, leaving 2 bases unmatched. Written as DNA, the CDR3 is TGCAGTGCGCAGCGGGGGGGCACAGATACGCAGTATTTT. This translates into CSAQRGGTDTQYF.

The chain combines TRBV20-1 with TRBJ2-5; 9 positions match TRBD2. The length of the CDR3 is 16 residues. Trimming removed 2 bases from V and 4 bases from J; junction bases left unmatched: 11. Germline V lookup: CDR1 DFQATT, CDR2 SNEGSKA (reference sequence). The CDR3 region is CSARNVRGGLRETQYF. The CDR3 DNA is TGCAGTGCTAGAAACGTGCGGGGGGGCCTGCGAGAGACCCAGTACTTC.

The V gene is TRBV29-1, the J gene TRBJ1-5, with 7 bases identical to TRBD1. CDR3 size: 12 residues. The trim removed 4 bases at V and 7 bases at J, leaving 4 bases unmatched. Per the germline V gene, CDR1 is SQVTM and CDR2 is ANQGSEA. The CDR3 DNA sequence: TGCAGCGTTGGACAGGGAGGGCAGCCCCAGCATTTT. Encoded protein: CSVGQGGQPQHF.

CDR3 nucleotide sequence: TGTGCCAGCAGTTTAGGACAGGTTAATTCACCCCTCCACTTT. Its protein is CASSLGQVNSPLHF. The rearrangement links TRBV27 to TRBJ1-6, with 7 bases that match TRBD1. Germline assignment: CDR1 MNHEY and CDR2 SMNVEV (reference sequence). J gave up 6 bases and V 2 bases, and 1 base lay outside the gene matches. The CDR3 has 14 residues.

V is TRBV27 and J is TRBJ2-6; D ambiguous. Trimming stripped 7 bases from V and 0 bases from J, with 7 bases between. The CDR3 spans 14 residues. Germline assignment: CDR1 MNHEY and CDR2 SMNVEV (reference sequence). This CDR3 reads CASTPRSGANVLTF. The CDR3 region has the DNA TGTGCCAGCACCCCACGCTCTGGGGCCAACGTCCTGACTTTC.

The V and J genes are TRBV20-1 and TRBJ1-2; D is undetermined. Between the trimmed V and J ends, which lost 0 bases and 4 bases, there was a span of 9 bases. The CDR3 is made up of 13 amino acids. CDR1 is DFQATT, CDR2 SNEGSKA, per germline (reference sequence). The CDR3 coding sequence is TGCAGTGCTAGAGATTCCGCGGGCTATGGCTACACCTTC. It yields the protein CSARDSAGYGYTF.

The gene calls are TRBV6-1 and TRBJ1-5; D is uncertain. The CDR3 length is 16 residues. Trimming took off 3 bases at V and 0 bases at J, with 12 bases between the two ends. Germline CDR1 MNHNS, CDR2 SASEGT. The CDR3 coding sequence is TGTGCCAGCAGTGATCGAGGGTACTATAGCAATCAGCCCCAGCATTTT. Protein product: CASSDRGYYSNQPQHF.

This chain links TRBV5-5 with TRBJ2-6; no firm D call. Germline loops: CDR1 SGHKS, CDR2 YYEKEE (reference sequence). This CDR3 spans 15 amino acids. V was clipped by 0 bases and J by 3 bases, with 7 bases between them. CDR3 sequence: CASSLEGYGANVLTF. The CDR3 coding sequence is TGTGCCAGCAGCTTGGAGGGTTATGGGGCCAACGTCCTGACTTTC.

This clonotype was seen a single time. The chain links TRBV14 to TRBJ1-3; D uncertain. This CDR3 is 15 amino acids long. V lost 1 base, J lost 4 bases, and 11 bases lay in between. Germline CDR1 is SGHDN and CDR2 is FVKESK. CDR3 nucleotides: TGTGCCAGCAGCCAAGCCACCGGAGGAGGAAACACCATATATTTT. Translated: CASSQATGGGNTIYF.

The DNA of the CDR3 is TGTGCCAGCAGCCCGCGAACTAGCGGGGGGGCTTACGAGCAGTACTTC. Its protein product is CASSPRTSGGAYEQYF. The chain recombines TRBV3-1 with TRBJ2-7; 13 bases match TRBD2. The CDR3 is 16 residues long. J gave up 4 bases and V 4 bases, and 7 bases lay outside the gene matches. CDR1 is LGHDT and CDR2 is YNNKEL in the germline V gene (reference sequence).

This clonotype was observed once. The chain carries TRBV10-3 and TRBJ2-2; D is uncertain. Germline V gene sequence: CDR1 ENHRY, CDR2 SYGVKD. The CDR3 is 13 residues long. V was pared by 7 bases and J by 4 bases, with 10 bases between. The CDR3 sequence is CAINKGSTGELFF. CDR3 in DNA: TGTGCCATCAATAAGGGAAGCACCGGGGAGCTGTTTTTT.

The chain joins TRBV12-3 or TRBV12-4 to TRBJ1-2, with TRBD1 as a possible D gene (5 bases). Trimming pared 8 bases from V and 8 bases from J, leaving 15 bases between. The CDR3 runs to 12 residues. The chain's CDR3 is CASVGPTIGYTF. CDR3 nucleotide sequence: TGTGCCAGCGTGGGGCCGACGATAGGCTACACCTTC.

V is TRBV7-8 and J is TRBJ2-1; D is undetermined. The CDR3 length is 15 residues. Germline V gives CDR1 SGHVS, CDR2 FQNEAQ. Trimming shortened V by 8 bases and J by 2 bases, and 16 bases separated the two germline ends. The CDR3 coding sequence is TGTGCCAGCTCCCTGGACGTCGGACCCTACAATGAGCAGTTCTTC. It translates to CASSLDVGPYNEQFF.

This clonotype was seen more than once but under ten times. V and J are TRBV5-1 and TRBJ2-5; 13 bases map to TRBD2. This CDR3 comprises 15 residues. J lost 3 bases, V lost 4 bases, and 3 bases had no gene match. Germline V gene data show CDR1 as SGHRS and CDR2 as YFSETQ. CDR3 sequence reads: CASSLGLAGEETQYF. For the CDR3, the DNA is TGCGCCAGCAGCCTCGGACTAGCGGGGGAAGAGACCCAGTACTTC.